The present T cell receptor beta chain was sequenced within a study of T cell responses to AZD1222 COVID-19 vaccine. Notes on the study in general: CD4 TCRs linked to vaccination spanned spike, dominating at 160-218 and 743-854.

Method: immunoSEQ multiplex PCR; TCRdb's copy keeps in-frame clones and lacks some. The data show some 150,000 clones, approximately 94% seen once. Worth noting for this clone: Antigen specificity is unknown.

The sample consisted of peripheral blood, taken on day 0 of AZD1222 vaccination. This clonotype originated in an adult in good health.

The CDR3 nucleotides read TGTGCCAGCTCTGTCCCAGACAGGGCATATCAGCCCCAGCATTTT. This codes for CASSVPDRAYQPQHF. This chain joins TRBV2 and TRBJ1-5; TRBD1 matches at 7 bases. Germline V gene lookup returns CDR1 SNHLY and CDR2 FYNNEI. V gave up 8 bases and J gave up 5 bases; unmatched junction bases: 12. This CDR3 comprises 15 residues.